Sequencing of this T cell receptor (beta chain) was carried out in a study of blood T cell repertoires in COVID-19 (dated by TCRdb to 2020 to 2022). Turning to the overall study: Collaborator samples came from the United States, Italy and Spain and covered acute and convalescent phases of COVID-19. The material from the prospective study consisted of cDNA or gDNA derived from T cells, B-cell-depleted T cells, or PBMCs. Deeply sampled blood TCRbeta repertoires from subjects exposed to, actively infected with, or recovered from COVID-19 were included in the dataset. The repertoires were released in a freely available public database intended as a resource for research on the immune response to SARS-CoV-2. The samples were drawn from two sources: the first 160 participants of the ongoing ImmuneRACE study, and 1,200 or so subjects contributed by 6 global collaborators. A de-identified subject ID, COVID-19 status, age in years and sex were almost always included in the sample metadata. Where HLA class I and class II types were available, the types were taken from metadata supplied by the sample provider, not from assay-based typing. Broad study findings and their caveats: The amount of clinical and demographic metadata varied by source and participant and was provided uncurated.

The V end gives up 6 bases and the J end 7 bases, leaving 10 bases in the junction not matched to a gene. Via the germline V gene (reference sequence), CDR1 is LNHDA and CDR2 SQIVND. Including the terminal cysteine and phenylalanine, the CDR3 comprises 15 residues. Only the CDR3 portion is preserved as DNA: 45 bases, with reading frame beginning at the first base. Whole blood was collected in K2EDTA tubes by collaborating institutions according to the institutions' own protocols. Collaborator samples were shipped for TCRbeta analysis as frozen whole blood, isolated PBMCs, or DNA extracted from either sample type. TCRbeta CDR3 regions were amplified from genomic DNA using the immunoSEQ Assay, a bias-controlled multiplex PCR. From the authors' description of their analysis: The number of nucleated cells in each sample was estimated from the amplification of reference gene primers within the assay. To quantify the absolute abundance of each unique TCRbeta CDR3 rearrangement, sequence reads were collapsed and filtered. Productive Simpson clonality was computed per sample as the square root of Simpson's diversity index over productive rearrangements. In TCRdb, the immuneACCESS table is reduced to in-frame sequences with V and J assigned. These tables do not hold every clone; where another copy was compared, an unresolved V gene accounts for under half, and the others remain unexplained. V, J and clone size reflect that table, while D and trimming were determined from the DNA. The sample data list under 150,000 clones, and around 85% of these were observed just once. The top ten clonotypes cover 1.5% to 1.7% of the sample.

As for this clone: The antigen it binds to is not known. The sample holds no much larger clone one base away, and base qualities are not on file.

Sample: peripheral blood. This clonotype was sampled from a man aged 50 to 60 with acute or convalescent COVID-19. The rearrangement combines TRBV19 with TRBJ2-1, and 9 junction bases match TRBD1. The CDR3 protein is CASSATGTGLNEQFF. The DNA sequence is TGTGCCAGTAGCGCAACCGGGACAGGGTTGAATGAGCAGTTCTTC.